These 20 T cell receptor beta chains came from one sample sequenced in a study of blood T cell repertoires in COVID-19. Produced via immunoSEQ multiplex PCR; TCRdb's table is partial and in-frame only. The sample has fewer than 350,000 clones, 80% to 95% seen once. The material sequenced was peripheral blood. These receptors came from a woman between 25 and 40 years old with COVID-19, enrolled during active disease.

This clone appeared a few times. The chain is built from TRBV29-1 and TRBJ1-1; perhaps TRBD1 as D (6 bases). CDR3 length: 13 residues. The ends were cut back, 8 bases at V and 3 bases at J, with 16 bases in the middle. The germline gives CDR1 SQVTM, CDR2 ANQGSEA. The CDR3 coding sequence is TGCAGCTCCCGAGCGAACAGGGACACTGAAGCTTTCTTT. Amino acid sequence: CSSRANRDTEAFF.

The table lists this clone with a count of one. This rearrangement joins TRBV27 to TRBJ1-2, with 7 bases aligning to TRBD1. Germline assignment: CDR1 MNHEY and CDR2 SMNVEV (reference sequence). V lost 5 bases to trimming and J lost 4 bases; unmatched junction nucleotides: 7. This CDR3 is built from 14 residues. The CDR3 reads CASSPRDSLYGYTF. The CDR3 bases are TGTGCCAGCAGTCCTCGGGACAGCCTCTATGGCTACACCTTC.

This chain connects TRBV6-5 to TRBJ2-7, with 14 positions matching TRBD2. The CDR3 loop spans 15 amino acids. The V and J ends lost 8 bases and 7 bases, in that order; junction bases with no gene match: 10. Germline V gives CDR1 MNHEY, CDR2 SVGAGI. DNA for the CDR3: TGTGCCAGCTCGGGGGGACTAGCGGGAGCGGGAGAGCAGTACTTC. This sequence encodes CASSGGLAGAGEQYF.

V is TRBV6-5 and J is TRBJ2-2; 9 bases match TRBD1. The germline V gene has CDR1 MNHEY and CDR2 SVGAGI. V shed 8 bases and J 1 base; nucleotides not matched to a gene: 2. The CDR3 has 14 amino acids. Here the CDR3 reads CASVGQGNTGELFF. The CDR3 bases are TGTGCCAGCGTGGGACAGGGGAACACCGGGGAGCTGTTTTTT.

This chain connects TRBV7-6 to TRBJ1-2; D is unclear. The length of the CDR3 is 15 residues. Germline CDR1 SGHVS, CDR2 FNYEAQ. V was trimmed by 5 bases and J by 6 bases, leaving 19 bases between them. The CDR3 nucleotides are TGTGCCAGCAGCCCAGACCTGGGCGGGGAGGATGGCTACACCTTC. This encodes CASSPDLGGEDGYTF.

The chain uses TRBV28 and TRBJ1-2; the D is unclear. The CDR3 covers 14 residues. Germline assignment: CDR1 MDHEN and CDR2 SYDVKM. The V gene lost 3 bases and the J gene lost 5 bases, with 13 bases spanning the gap. The CDR3 nucleotides read TGTGCCAGCAGTTTGTCGAGGGTAGAGTATGGCTACACCTTC. Encoded protein: CASSLSRVEYGYTF.

The rearrangement joins TRBV29-1 to TRBJ1-4, with D perhaps matching TRBD1 (5 bases). The CDR3 is made up of 15 amino acids. The V end lost 0 bases, the J end lost 7 bases, and 15 bases lay between the germline ends. The germline gives CDR1 SQVTM, CDR2 ANQGSEA. Written as DNA, the CDR3 is TGCAGCGTTGAAGACCTAACGGGGGTCAGTGAAAAACTGTTTTTT. It is translated as CSVEDLTGVSEKLFF.

V and J are TRBV7-2 and TRBJ2-7, with 7 positions matching TRBD1. Germline V CDR1 and CDR2: SGHTA, FQGNSA. The CDR3 contains 17 residues. Trimming cost V 5 bases and J 2 bases; bases outside gene matches: 15. The CDR3 nucleotides are TGTGCCAGCAGCCGTACAGGGGTAGCAGACCCAACCTACGAGCAGTACTTC. This codes for CASSRTGVADPTYEQYF.

V is TRBV15 and J is TRBJ1-3; 9 bases fit TRBD1. CDR3 size: 15 residues. V lost 4 bases and J lost 4; bases outside the gene matches: 5. Germline V lookup: CDR1 LNHNV, CDR2 YYDKDF (reference sequence). The CDR3 DNA is TGTGCCACCAGCAAAAACAGGGGGCAAGGAAACACCATATATTTT. Translating it yields CATSKNRGQGNTIYF.

The rearrangement uses TRBV30 and TRBJ2-7; the match to TRBD2 covers 9 bases. The CDR3 contains 15 residues. Germline V lookup: CDR1 GTSNPN, CDR2 SVGIG (reference sequence). Trimming took 3 bases from V and 4 from J; bases not matched to a gene: 10. The CDR3 protein is CAWRRGSAGGYEQYF. The CDR3 nucleotides are TGTGCCTGGAGGCGCGGGTCGGCGGGAGGGTACGAGCAGTACTTC.

The rearrangement joins TRBV5-6 to TRBJ1-1, with a tentative D call TRBD1 (5 bases). V lost 4 bases and J lost 10, with 20 bases in between. The CDR3 contains 14 residues. CDR1 is SGHDT and CDR2 is YYEEEE in the germline V gene. CDR3 nucleotide sequence: TGTGCCAGCAGCCCCGACGGGGGGTTGGTTGGAGCTTTCTTT. Translated, it gives CASSPDGGLVGAFF.

The chain recombines TRBV18 with TRBJ2-3, with D perhaps TRBD2 (6 bases). From germline, CDR1 is KGHSH and CDR2 LQKENI. This CDR3 has 15 residues. With 5 bases removed from V and 4 bases from J, the gap between germline ends came to 16 bases. For the CDR3, the DNA is TGTGCCAGCTCATCCGGTTTCTCGGGGGCAGATACGCAGTATTTT. This encodes CASSSGFSGADTQYF.

The gene calls are TRBV19 and TRBJ1-2; D possibly corresponds to TRBD1 (5 bases). Deletions cut 3 bases from V and 4 bases from J, with 18 bases between. The germline CDR1 and CDR2 sequences are LNHDA and SQIVND (reference sequence). This CDR3 comprises 16 residues. The CDR3 coding sequence is TGTGCCAGTAGTATCGTTGGGGCTATTGATGGCTATGGCTACACCTTC. It specifies CASSIVGAIDGYGYTF.

This clone was observed a single time. The chain has TRBV9 and TRBJ2-2; the match to TRBD2 covers 8 bases. Germline values: CDR1 SGDLS, CDR2 YYNGEE. This CDR3 region has 15 residues. The V segment lost 4 bases and the J segment 3 bases; nucleotides outside the gene matches: 5. The CDR3 coding sequence is TGTGCCAGCAGCCAAGTAGCGGGATACACCGGGGAGCTGTTTTTT. Amino acid sequence: CASSQVAGYTGELFF.

The gene calls are TRBV27 and TRBJ1-2; 7 nucleotides match TRBD1. Germline CDR1 MNHEY, CDR2 SMNVEV (reference sequence). The CDR3 sequence is 15 residues long. J lost 0 bases, V lost 5 bases, and 6 bases had no gene match. Here the CDR3 reads CASSVTGVSNYGYTF. CDR3 sequence (DNA): TGTGCCAGCAGTGTCACAGGGGTTTCTAACTATGGCTACACCTTC.

The J gene is TRBJ2-1, the V gene TRBV29-1, with TRBD2 matching 13 bases. The CDR3 length is 14 residues. Germline values: CDR1 SQVTM, CDR2 ANQGSEA. J gave up 8 bases and V 1 base, and 2 bases lay outside the gene matches. CDR3 amino acids: CSVEGLAGGDEQFF. The CDR3 DNA follows: TGCAGCGTTGAAGGACTAGCGGGAGGCGATGAGCAGTTCTTC.

This clone was observed a few times. The chain employs TRBV2 and TRBJ2-7; TRBD2 is a possible D gene (6 bases). This CDR3 has 18 amino acids. Trimming removed 2 bases at V and 4 bases at J, with 24 bases between. The germline gives CDR1 SNHLY, CDR2 FYNNEI. Here the CDR3 reads CASSEIVVYGRKTYEQYF. The CDR3 DNA reads as TGTGCCAGCAGTGAAATCGTGGTATACGGGAGAAAGACTTACGAGCAGTACTTC.

The V call is TRBV9, the J call TRBJ1-1; D call uncertain. CDR1 and CDR2 from the germline V gene are SGDLS and YYNGEE. The CDR3 sequence is 13 residues long. Trimming shortened V by 5 bases and J by 3 bases, and 11 bases separated the two germline ends. As DNA, the CDR3 is TGTGCCAGCAGTGCTCAACGAGACACTGAAGCTTTCTTT. Encoded protein: CASSAQRDTEAFF.

The V and J genes are TRBV11-2 and TRBJ2-4; D may be TRBD2 (6 bases). This CDR3 spans 16 amino acids. In germline, CDR1 is SGHAT, CDR2 FQNNGV. Trimming took 2 bases from V and 0 from J, leaving 11 bases between them. The CDR3 bases are TGTGCCAGCAGCTTAAATGCGGGAATAGCCAAAAACATTCAGTACTTC. Protein sequence: CASSLNAGIAKNIQYF.

The CDR3 DNA reads as TGTGCCTCGAACAGGGGCGTCTACTCTGGAAACACCATATATTTT. Residues: CASNRGVYSGNTIYF. The chain recombines TRBV30 with TRBJ1-3; 7 positions agree with TRBD1. The CDR3 sequence is 15 residues long. Germline loops: CDR1 GTSNPN, CDR2 SVGIG (reference sequence). Trimming cost V 7 bases and J 0 bases; bases outside gene matches: 9.